This TCR beta chain was retrieved from a study of shared clonotypes between healthy human individuals. About the study: The plates for each donor numbered three CD4 naive, three CD4 memory, two CD8 naive and one CD8 memory.

As regards this clone: What it binds is unknown.

Produced via immunoSEQ multiplex PCR; TCRdb's table is partial and in-frame only. The data hold more than 2 million clones, with less than 95% observed a single time. In the naive CD8 group, cells lacked CD45RO and were positively selected for CCR7, so terminally differentiated effector memory CD45RA+ cells were left out. This CDR3 is 14 amino acids long. Per the germline V gene, CDR1 is GTSNPN and CDR2 is SVGIG (reference sequence). The ends lost 4 bases at V and 7 bases at J; junction bases unmatched: 5. Study findings and constraints: How much donors shared clonotypes was expected to be affected by sequencing depth. Researchers found naive subsets generally carried larger estimated richness than memory subsets.

The rearrangement joins TRBV30 to TRBJ1-6; the match to TRBD1 covers 9 bases. Material for sequencing was naive CD8+ T cells sorted from blood. The clonotype comes from a man between 18 and 35 years old in good health. The CDR3 DNA reads TGTGCCTGGACGGACAGGGGAAGCAATTCACCCCTCCACTTT. Protein product: CAWTDRGSNSPLHF.